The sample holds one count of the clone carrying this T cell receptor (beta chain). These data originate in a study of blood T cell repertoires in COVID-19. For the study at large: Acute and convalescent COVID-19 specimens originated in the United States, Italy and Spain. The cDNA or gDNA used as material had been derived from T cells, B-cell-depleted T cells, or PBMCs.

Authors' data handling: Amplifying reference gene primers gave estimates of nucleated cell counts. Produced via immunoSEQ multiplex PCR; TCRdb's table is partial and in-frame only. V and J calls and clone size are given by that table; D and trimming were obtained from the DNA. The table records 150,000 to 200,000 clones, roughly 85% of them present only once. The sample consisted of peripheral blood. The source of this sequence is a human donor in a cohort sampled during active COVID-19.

In nucleotides, the CDR3 is TGCGCCAGCAGCATTAGGGACATATTTGACCTTTACGAGCAGTACTTC. Translated: CASSIRDIFDLYEQYF. V gene TRBV5-1 combines with J gene TRBJ2-7, with D possibly matching TRBD1 (6 bases). Germline CDR1 reads SGHRS; CDR2 reads YFSETQ. The CDR3 is made up of 16 amino acids. The V and J ends lost 4 bases and 4 bases respectively, with 21 bases between them.